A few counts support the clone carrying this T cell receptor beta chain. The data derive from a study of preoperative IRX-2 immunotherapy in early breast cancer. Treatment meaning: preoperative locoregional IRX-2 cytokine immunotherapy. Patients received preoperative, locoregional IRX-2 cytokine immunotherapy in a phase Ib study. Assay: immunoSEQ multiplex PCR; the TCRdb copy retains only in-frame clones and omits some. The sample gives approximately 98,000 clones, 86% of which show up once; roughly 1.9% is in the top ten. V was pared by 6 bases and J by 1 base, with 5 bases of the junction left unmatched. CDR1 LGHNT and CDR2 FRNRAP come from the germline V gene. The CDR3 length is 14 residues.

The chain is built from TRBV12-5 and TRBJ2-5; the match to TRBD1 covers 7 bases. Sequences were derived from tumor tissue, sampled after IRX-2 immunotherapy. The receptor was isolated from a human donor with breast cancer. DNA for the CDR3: TGTGCTAGTGGGACCGGGACAGCCCAAGAGACCCAGTACTTC. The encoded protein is CASGTGTAQETQYF.